This T cell receptor (beta chain) appears in the sequencing data of a study of T cells after yellow fever vaccination. On the study more broadly: SMART-Seq v4 Ultra Low Input prepared libraries from low-cell fractions.

CDR3 length: 11 residues. Germline assignment: CDR1 KGHDR and CDR2 SFDVKD. Trimming stripped 4 bases from V and 9 bases from J, with 7 bases between. The study, taken as a whole, reports: From the bulk population, abundant clonotypes could contaminate and appear within FACS-sorted repertoires. Compared with primary, the secondary response was weaker and peaked at day 5, not 15. Reappearance after the booster was seen for most primary-vaccination clones, at 95% to 98% CD4 and roughly 90% CD8.

TCRdb analysed the 5' RACE reads with MiXCR anew, one entry per CDR3 protein. The repertoire holds tens of thousands of distinct CDR3 sequences, about 6% seen once, with less than 2.5% in the top ten. This clonotype was seen repeatedly, ten times or more. Its antigen remains unidentified. This sequence originates from a man between 18 and 35 years old who received the YFV17D yellow fever vaccine. Sequences were derived from CD4+ T cells sorted from PBMCs, sampled roughly 15 days after the first yellow fever vaccination. The V call is TRBV24-1, the J call TRBJ2-3; D unresolved. CDR3 residues: CATSESETQYF. The DNA for the CDR3 is TGTGCCACCAGTGAGTCTGAGACGCAGTATTTT.